These 6 T cell receptor beta chains were all obtained from the same sample, sequenced in a study of cytomegalovirus exposure and HLA in healthy donors (dated by TCRdb to 2015 to 2018). To prepare the library, the immunoSEQ multiplex PCR assay was applied. For the multiplex PCR, a mixture combining 60 forward primers for TCR Vbeta segments and 13 reverse primers for TCR Jbeta segments was used. In TCRdb, the immuneACCESS table is reduced to in-frame sequences with V and J assigned. These tables do not hold every clone; where another copy was compared, an unresolved V gene accounts for under half, and the others remain unexplained. Here the sample has 250,000 to 350,000 clones; 86% occur a single time. Jointly, the top ten make up around 4% of the sample. Sequencing was performed on PBMCs. These receptors were obtained from a middle-aged man in good health and CMV-seropositive.

The chain has TRBV28 and TRBJ2-3; D gene uncertain. Per germline, CDR1 MDHEN and CDR2 SYDVKM. The CDR3 runs to 15 residues. With 3 bases removed from V and 0 bases from J, the gap between germline ends came to 10 bases. This chain's CDR3 is CASSLIGSSTDTQYF. CDR3 sequence (DNA): TGTGCCAGCAGTTTGATCGGGTCTAGCACAGATACGCAGTATTTT.

The chain recombines TRBV18 with TRBJ1-5, with D perhaps matching TRBD1 (5 bases). The CDR3 is 14 amino acids. Germline values: CDR1 KGHSH, CDR2 LQKENI. The germline V and J ends were trimmed by 5 bases and 5 bases, with 13 bases remaining between them. As DNA, the CDR3 is TGTGCCAGCTCATCGGACACCCAGTATCAGCCCCAGCATTTT. Its protein product is CASSSDTQYQPQHF.

Note on this clone: Mismatch with germline at one junction end may stem from a read error. V gene TRBV7-9 combines with J gene TRBJ1-2; perhaps TRBD1 as D (5 bases). This CDR3 is 12 amino acids long. Looked up from germline, CDR1 is SEHNR and CDR2 is FQNEAQ (reference sequence). This CDR3 reads CSSNWGGRGYTF. The CDR3 coding sequence is TGTTCCAGCAACTGGGGCGGACGTGGCTACACCTTC. Variable domain in full (rest from reference TRBV7-9 and TRBJ1-2): DTGVSQNPRHKITKRGQNVTFRCDPISEHNRLYWYRQTLGQGPEFLTYFQNEAQLEKSRLLSDRFSAERPKGSFSTLEIQRTEQGDSAMYLCSSNWGGRGYTFGSGTRLTVV.

The chain recombines TRBV25-1 with TRBJ2-5; D ambiguous. V lost 6 bases and J 3 bases, leaving 11 bases between the germline ends. The germline CDR1 and CDR2 sequences are MGHDK and SYGVNS. The length of the CDR3 is 13 residues. CDR3 bases: TGTGCCAGCAGGACTTATGGAGAAGAGACCCAGTACTTC. Amino acid sequence: CASRTYGEETQYF.

The chain is built from TRBV5-1 and TRBJ2-7; TRBD2 aligns across 12 bases. The CDR3 runs to 15 residues. Germline-derived CDR1 and CDR2 are SGHRS and YFSETQ. V lost 4 bases to trimming and J lost 3 bases; unmatched junction nucleotides: 5. The chain's CDR3 is CASSVTSGSVYEQYF. The CDR3 DNA follows: TGCGCCAGCAGCGTGACTAGCGGGAGTGTCTACGAGCAGTACTTC.

The rearrangement links TRBV7-3 to TRBJ2-1; 8 positions match TRBD2. After removal of 0 bases from V and 9 bases from J, the junction contained 7 bases not matched to a gene. The germline V gene encodes CDR1 SGHTA and CDR2 FQGTGA. CDR3 length: 15 amino acids. The CDR3 protein is CASSLTVQSGSEQFF. The DNA for the CDR3 is TGTGCCAGCAGCTTAACGGTCCAGAGCGGGAGTGAGCAGTTCTTC.